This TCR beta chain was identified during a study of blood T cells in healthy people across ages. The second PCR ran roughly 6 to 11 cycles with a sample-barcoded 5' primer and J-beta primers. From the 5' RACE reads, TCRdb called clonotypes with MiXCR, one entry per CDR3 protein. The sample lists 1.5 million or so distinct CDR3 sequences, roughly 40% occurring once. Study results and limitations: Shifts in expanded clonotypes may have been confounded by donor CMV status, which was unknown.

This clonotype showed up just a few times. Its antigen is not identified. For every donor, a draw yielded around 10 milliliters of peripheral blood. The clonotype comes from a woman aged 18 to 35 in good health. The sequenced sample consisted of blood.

The CDR3 DNA reads as TGTGCCAGCAGCGGGACTAGCGGGGGAAAGACCCAGTACTTC. It encodes CASSGTSGGKTQYF. The rearrangement joins TRBV9 to TRBJ2-5; TRBD2 matches at 13 bases. Germline V lookup: CDR1 SGDLS, CDR2 YYNGEE. The CDR3 totals 14 residues. Trimming cost V 3 bases and J 6 bases; bases outside gene matches: 2.